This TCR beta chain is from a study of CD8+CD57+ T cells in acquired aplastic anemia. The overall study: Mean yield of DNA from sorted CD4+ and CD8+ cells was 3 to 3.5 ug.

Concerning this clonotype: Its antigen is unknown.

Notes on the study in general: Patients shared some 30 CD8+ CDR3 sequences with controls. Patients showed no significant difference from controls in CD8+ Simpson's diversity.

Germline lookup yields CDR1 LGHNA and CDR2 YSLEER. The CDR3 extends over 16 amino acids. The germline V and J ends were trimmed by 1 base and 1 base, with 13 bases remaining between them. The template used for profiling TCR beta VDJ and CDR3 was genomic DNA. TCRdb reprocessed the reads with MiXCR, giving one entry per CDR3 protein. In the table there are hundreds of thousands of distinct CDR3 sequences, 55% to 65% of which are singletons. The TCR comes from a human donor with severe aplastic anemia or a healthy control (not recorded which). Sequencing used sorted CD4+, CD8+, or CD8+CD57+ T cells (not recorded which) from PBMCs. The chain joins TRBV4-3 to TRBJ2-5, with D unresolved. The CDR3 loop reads CASSQGQTAIQETQYF. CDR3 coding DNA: TGCGCCAGCAGCCAAGGTCAGACCGCTATCCAAGAGACCCAGTACTTC.